This T cell receptor (beta chain) was recorded in a study of CD8 T cells in ankylosing spondylitis. This CDR3 is 14 amino acids long. Germline V gene data show CDR1 as SGHTA and CDR2 as FQGNSA. V lost 1 base and J 7 bases, leaving 14 bases between the germline ends. Library preparation for TCR beta used quantitative 5'-RACE with molecular barcodes. TCRdb reanalysed the 5' RACE reads using MiXCR and keeps one entry per CDR3 protein. The sample consists of under 250,000 distinct CDR3 sequences, roughly 10% of them appearing once. Study-wide results and caveats: Disease-linked clones reportedly showed significant enrichment in matched ankylosing spondylitis synovial fluid. Blood from ankylosing spondylitis patients appeared to carry a characteristic roughly 8-variant TCR beta motif. Earlier literature documents some of the motif variants in reactive arthritis synovial fluid and blood.

This clonotype was seen many times. The antigen remains undetermined. The TCR originated in a male donor with ankylosing spondylitis or in good health (not recorded which). The sequenced sample consisted of blood, either unsorted or a sorted T cell fraction (not recorded which). The rearrangement links TRBV7-2 to TRBJ2-7, with no clear D. The CDR3 reads CASSLEGSLREQYF. The CDR3 DNA is TGTGCCAGCAGCTTAGAGGGTAGTTTAAGGGAGCAGTACTTC.